A single sample is the source of the 17 T cell receptor beta chains below, sequenced in a study of graft-versus-host responses after intestinal transplantation. The data were produced by immunoSEQ multiplex PCR, yet TCRdb's version contains in-frame clones alone and is incomplete. The table shows tens of thousands of clones, with roughly nine tenths occurring only once. The material was PBMCs, obtained 65 to 70 days after intestinal transplantation. These receptors all come from a human patient who received an intestinal transplant, so some T cells may come from the graft donor.

The J gene is TRBJ2-2, the V gene TRBV9, with a tentative D call TRBD2 (7 bases). The CDR3 is made up of 15 amino acids. V was trimmed by 0 bases and J by 3 bases, leaving 9 bases between them. Looked up from germline, CDR1 is SGDLS and CDR2 is YYNGEE. CDR3 DNA: TGTGCCAGCAGCGTAGCGGGGGGCCACACCGGGGAGCTGTTTTTT. Translation: CASSVAGGHTGELFF.

This clone appeared a few times. This CDR3 reads CASSYSDQPQHF. CDR3 DNA sequence: TGTGCCAGCAGTTACTCCGATCAGCCCCAGCATTTT. The chain employs TRBV6-6 and TRBJ1-5; D gene unclear. The CDR3 length is 12 residues. Germline CDR1 reads MNHNY; CDR2 reads SVGAGI (reference sequence). The V end lost 0 bases, the J end lost 5 bases, and 2 bases lay between the germline ends.

V usage is TRBV6-1 and J usage is TRBJ1-2, with TRBD1 matching 9 bases. V gave up 2 bases and J gave up 5 bases; unmatched junction bases: 3. This CDR3 has 14 residues. From germline, CDR1 is MNHNS and CDR2 SASEGT. This CDR3 reads CASSETGGGYGYTF. In nucleotides, the CDR3 is TGTGCCAGCAGTGAAACAGGGGGCGGTTATGGCTACACCTTC.

This chain links TRBV6-1 with TRBJ2-1, with 10 bases matching TRBD2. J was trimmed by 5 bases and V by 1 base; bases with no gene match: 2. CDR3 length: 15 residues. Germline-derived CDR1 and CDR2 are MNHNS and SASEGT. CDR3 coding DNA: TGTGCCAGCAGTGAAGTAGCGGGGGGAAACAATGAGCAGTTCTTC. Translation gives CASSEVAGGNNEQFF.

This chain connects TRBV11-3 to TRBJ2-3, with 14 bases identical to TRBD2. Unmatched junction bases numbered 5, after V lost 6 bases and J lost 6 bases. Germline CDR1 reads SGHNT; CDR2 reads YENEEA. The CDR3 covers 15 residues. The CDR3 DNA is TGTGCCAGCAGTCACGGGACTAGCGGGGGTGATACGCAGTATTTT. Translated: CASSHGTSGGDTQYF.

The chain is built from TRBV5-6 and TRBJ1-6; the match to TRBD1 covers 7 bases. Germline lookup yields CDR1 SGHDT and CDR2 YYEEEE. This CDR3 comprises 14 residues. Trimming cost V 2 bases and J 5 bases; bases outside gene matches: 1. The CDR3 sequence is CASSLGTDNSPLHF. The CDR3 DNA is TGTGCCAGCAGCTTAGGGACAGATAATTCACCCCTCCACTTT.

J is TRBJ1-5 and V is TRBV19; D is undetermined. The CDR3 length is 13 residues. V dropped 3 bases and J dropped 3 bases, with 6 bases sitting between them. CDR1 and CDR2 (germline): LNHDA, SQIVND (reference sequence). CDR3 bases: TGTGCCAGTAGTATCAGTCTCAATCAGCCCCAGCATTTT. Translation: CASSISLNQPQHF.

The chain has TRBV19 and TRBJ2-5, with 8 bases aligning to TRBD2. This CDR3 contains 14 residues. V trimming: 1 base; J trimming: 7 bases; junction bases outside the gene matches: 5. Germline lookup yields CDR1 LNHDA and CDR2 SQIVND (reference sequence). Written as DNA, the CDR3 is TGTGCCAGTAGTATAGTCAGCGGGGGACGGACCCAGTACTTC. It codes for CASSIVSGGRTQYF.

This sequence joins TRBV5-1 and TRBJ1-1; 8 bases align to TRBD1. Germline V gene lookup returns CDR1 SGHRS and CDR2 YFSETQ. The CDR3 consists of 15 residues. Losses at the gene ends were 0 bases for V and 0 bases for J; bases not matched to a gene: 1. In nucleotides, the CDR3 is TGCGCCAGCAGCTTGGAACAGGGGGTGAACACTGAAGCTTTCTTT. It is translated as CASSLEQGVNTEAFF.

The chain has TRBV20-1 and TRBJ2-7; D remains ambiguous. This CDR3 is built from 11 residues. Germline V lookup: CDR1 DFQATT, CDR2 SNEGSKA (reference sequence). V was clipped by 3 bases and J by 4 bases, with 7 bases between them. CDR3 sequence (DNA): TGCAGTGCTAGCGTGGGGTACGAGCAGTACTTC. It encodes CSASVGYEQYF.

This chain uses TRBV7-2 with TRBJ1-1, with a tentative D call TRBD1 (5 bases). V was pared by 6 bases and J by 5 bases, with 13 bases between. Germline V lookup: CDR1 SGHTA, CDR2 FQGNSA. The CDR3 totals 13 residues. CDR3 in amino acids: CASSPGTMTEAFF. The CDR3 DNA sequence: TGTGCCAGCAGTCCCGGGACTATGACTGAAGCTTTCTTT.

The V and J genes are TRBV11-3 and TRBJ2-3; D may correspond to TRBD1 or TRBD2 (7 bases each). Trimming took off 6 bases at V and 0 bases at J, with 13 bases between the two ends. CDR1 SGHNT and CDR2 YENEEA come from the germline V gene. The CDR3 consists of 15 residues. CDR3 DNA sequence: TGTGCCAGCAGTCAGGGGGGGACTAGCACAGATACGCAGTATTTT. Amino acid sequence: CASSQGGTSTDTQYF.

The chain uses TRBV9 and TRBJ1-4; 8 nucleotides match TRBD1. This CDR3 spans 16 amino acids. CDR1 and CDR2 (germline): SGDLS, YYNGEE. V shed 4 bases, J shed 8 bases, and the junction held 13 bases outside the gene matches. DNA for the CDR3: TGTGCCAGCAGCCCGGATGACAGGGGAGAGGGGGAAAAACTGTTTTTT. This translates into CASSPDDRGEGEKLFF.

The rearrangement uses TRBV27 and TRBJ1-1, with TRBD1 matching 7 bases. This CDR3 is built from 16 residues. J was trimmed by 0 bases and V by 0 bases; bases with no gene match: 4. Germline CDR1 reads MNHEY; CDR2 reads SMNVEV (reference sequence). The CDR3 DNA is TGTGCCAGCAGTTTATCTGGGGACAGTATGAACACTGAAGCTTTCTTT. Amino acid sequence: CASSLSGDSMNTEAFF.

This clone occurred once. V usage is TRBV7-9 and J usage is TRBJ2-3; 14 bases map to TRBD2. After removal of 3 bases from V and 5 bases from J, the junction contained 13 bases not matched to a gene. Germline V lookup: CDR1 SEHNR, CDR2 FQNEAQ (reference sequence). CDR3 length: 19 amino acids. Here the CDR3 reads CASSLTSGGAGGSLDTQYF. CDR3 nucleotide sequence: TGTGCCAGCAGCTTGACTAGCGGGGGGGCCGGGGGCAGTCTAGATACGCAGTATTTT.

V and J are TRBV5-1 and TRBJ2-7; D is unresolved. This CDR3 is built from 11 residues. V was pared by 0 bases and J by 3 bases, with 1 base between. Germline V gene lookup returns CDR1 SGHRS and CDR2 YFSETQ. The CDR3 DNA follows: TGCGCCAGCAGCTTGGGCTACGAGCAGTACTTC. It is translated as CASSLGYEQYF.

The chain uses TRBV7-2 and TRBJ1-2, with 11 nucleotides matching TRBD1. The germline gives CDR1 SGHTA, CDR2 FQGNSA. V lost 5 bases to trimming and J lost 2 bases; unmatched junction nucleotides: 13. The CDR3 loop spans 18 amino acids. CDR3 sequence: CASSPRAGQGVFNYGYTF. Written as DNA, the CDR3 is TGTGCCAGCAGCCCACGGGCGGGACAGGGGGTTTTCAACTATGGCTACACCTTC.